The TCR beta chain described here comes from a study of neoadjuvant anti-PD-1 for oral cavity cancer (dated by TCRdb to the early 2020s). About the study as a whole: Before curative-intent surgical resection, most patients were given three to four biweekly doses of nivolumab at 3 mg/kg. Patients without progression received a fourth nivolumab dose around day 43 and underwent definitive surgical resection on days 50-56. Under RECIST 1.1, patients with complete response, partial response or stable disease were classed as responders, and patients with progression were classed as non-responders. A roughly 30% response rate was observed in the parent correlative cohort, in which around 13 patients were included.

PBMC libraries used mostly 480 ng of input genomic DNA for deep sequencing, with six replicates per sample. Following the manufacturer's instructions, the team built TCRbeta libraries using the immunoSEQ hsTCRbeta kit. Sequencing of the completed libraries took place using an Illumina NovaSeq 6000 S4 flow cell after they had been pooled to approximately 3 nM. In the authors' own workflow: Raw data preprocessing and quality control were performed with the immunoSEQ Analyzer. The analysis was limited to productive rearrangements, and each clonotype was defined by a unique CDR3 amino acid sequence. Repertoire clonality was estimated as the Gini-Simpson index, which was computed with the R package tcR. Gini indices were compared with Student's t test, and associations with tumor size change were assessed by Pearson correlation. The source is immuneACCESS, and TCRdb retained only in-frame sequences with V and J called. Part of the clones is not carried over; for the studies checked, unresolved V genes explain less than half of this, and the remainder is unexplained. That table is the source of V, J and clone size, and D and trimming were worked out from the DNA. This sample is represented by over 30,000 clones; approximately 90% of them were singletons. The ten largest make up 3% to 4% of the sample.

On this clone itself: This receptor's antigen is unknown. Per-base qualities were not stored, and no clone one base away is much larger.

The paper as a whole reports these results and caveats: After neoadjuvant nivolumab, T cell clonality (Gini index) in PBMCs was significantly higher in non-responders than in responders. Only a few patients per response group were included in the TCR analyses, and the authors called for validation in larger cohorts. A higher pretreatment blood Treg/Th17 ratio correlated with both higher pretreatment blood TCRbeta clonality and lower post-treatment tumor TCRbeta clonality.

CDR1 and CDR2 are read off the germline V gene as SNHLY and FYNNEI. The CDR3 sequence holds 15 residues, the cysteine and phenylalanine included. Only the CDR3 part of the read is kept: 45 bases, read in frame from the first base. The V end loses 7 bases and the J end loses 6 bases, and a stretch of 18 bases separates them. Per the publication, the time point label means: before neoadjuvant nivolumab. None of the patients had received prior systemic or radiation treatment, and all were newly diagnosed with stage II-IVA oral cavity squamous cell carcinoma. The cohort was composed of patients with HPV-negative, locally advanced oral cavity squamous cell carcinoma. No culture maintenance or expansion was done, as the peripheral blood mononuclear cells went straight to analysis. The samples were obtained from a longitudinal correlative study of a single-arm phase II trial testing neoadjuvant nivolumab in oral cavity squamous cell carcinoma. Subject-matched pre- and post-treatment PBMCs and tumors from three responders and three non-responders underwent genomic DNA-based TCRbeta sequencing. Peripheral blood mononuclear cells were collected before nivolumab treatment and again after treatment, at the time of surgery. The Maxwell RSC DNA from Cells kit was used to isolate genomic DNA from PBMCs.

This receptor was obtained from a person aged 35-79 years with oral cavity squamous cell carcinoma. The sample consisted of PBMCs, taken before nivolumab (anti-PD-1) treatment. The sequence links TRBV2 to TRBJ2-2; the D segment might be TRBD1 or TRBD2, since each matches 6 bases. The base sequence is TGTGCCAGCAAAGGAGGGGGAAATAGCGCCGGGGAGCTGTTTTTT. It codes for CASKGGGNSAGELFF.